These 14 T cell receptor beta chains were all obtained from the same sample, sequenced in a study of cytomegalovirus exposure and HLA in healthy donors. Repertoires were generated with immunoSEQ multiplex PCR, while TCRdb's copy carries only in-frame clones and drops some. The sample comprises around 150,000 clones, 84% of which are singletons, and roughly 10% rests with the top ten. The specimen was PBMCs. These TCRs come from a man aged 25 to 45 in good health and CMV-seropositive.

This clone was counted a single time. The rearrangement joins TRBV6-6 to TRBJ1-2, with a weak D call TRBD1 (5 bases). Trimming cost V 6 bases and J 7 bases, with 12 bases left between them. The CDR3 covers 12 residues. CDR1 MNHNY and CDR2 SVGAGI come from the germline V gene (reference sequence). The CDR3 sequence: CASRDQGLGYTF. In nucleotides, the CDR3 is TGTGCCAGCAGGGACCAGGGACTTGGCTACACCTTC.

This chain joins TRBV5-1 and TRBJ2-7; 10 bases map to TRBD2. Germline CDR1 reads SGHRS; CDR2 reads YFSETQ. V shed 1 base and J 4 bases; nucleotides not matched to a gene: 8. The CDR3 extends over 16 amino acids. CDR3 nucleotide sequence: TGCGCCAGCAGCTTGTCCAGCGGGGGGGTATTTTACGAGCAGTACTTC. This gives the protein CASSLSSGGVFYEQYF.

The CDR3 reads CASSSYDWGSEAFF. The DNA of the CDR3 is TGTGCCAGCAGTTCCTACGACTGGGGCTCTGAAGCTTTCTTT. J is TRBJ1-1 and V is TRBV28, with a tentative D call TRBD1 (5 bases). CDR3 length: 14 amino acids. Deletions cut 4 bases from V and 6 bases from J, with 15 bases between. Germline loops: CDR1 MDHEN, CDR2 SYDVKM.

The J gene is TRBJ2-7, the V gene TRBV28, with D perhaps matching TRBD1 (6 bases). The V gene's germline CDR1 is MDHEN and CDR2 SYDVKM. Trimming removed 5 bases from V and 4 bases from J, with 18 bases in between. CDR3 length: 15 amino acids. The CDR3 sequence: CASSHPRQGTYEQYF. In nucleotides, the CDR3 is TGTGCCAGCAGTCACCCAAGGCAGGGGACGTACGAGCAGTACTTC.

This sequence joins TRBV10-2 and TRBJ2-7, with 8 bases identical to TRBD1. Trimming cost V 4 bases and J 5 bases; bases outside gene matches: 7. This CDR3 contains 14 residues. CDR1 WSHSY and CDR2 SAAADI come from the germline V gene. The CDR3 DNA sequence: TGCGCCAGCAGTGCAGGGGACAGGCCCCACGAGCAGTACTTC. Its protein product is CASSAGDRPHEQYF.

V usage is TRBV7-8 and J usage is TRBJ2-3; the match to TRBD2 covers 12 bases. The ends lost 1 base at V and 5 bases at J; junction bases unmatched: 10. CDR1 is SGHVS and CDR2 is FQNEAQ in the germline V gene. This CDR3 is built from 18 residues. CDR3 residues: CASSLGTLAGGPGDTQYF. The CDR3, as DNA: TGTGCCAGCAGCTTAGGGACACTAGCGGGAGGCCCGGGAGATACGCAGTATTTT. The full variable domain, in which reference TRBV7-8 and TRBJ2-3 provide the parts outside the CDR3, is GAGVSQSPRYKVAKRGQDVALRCDPISGHVSLFWYQQALGQGPEFLTYFQNEAQLDKSGLPSDRFFAERPEGSVSTLKIQRTQQEDSAVYLCASSLGTLAGGPGDTQYFGPGTRLTVL.

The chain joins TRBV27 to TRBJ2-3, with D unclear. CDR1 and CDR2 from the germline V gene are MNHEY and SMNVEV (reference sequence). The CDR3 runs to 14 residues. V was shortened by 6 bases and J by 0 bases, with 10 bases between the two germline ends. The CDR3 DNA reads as TGTGCCAGCAGCCCGAGTACTAGCACAGATACGCAGTATTTT. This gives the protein CASSPSTSTDTQYF.

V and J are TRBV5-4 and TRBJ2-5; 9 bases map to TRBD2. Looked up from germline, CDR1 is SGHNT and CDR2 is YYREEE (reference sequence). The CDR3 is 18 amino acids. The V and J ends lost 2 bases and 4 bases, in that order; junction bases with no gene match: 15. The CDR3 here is CASSFALRLAEGGETQYF. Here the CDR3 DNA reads TGTGCCAGCAGCTTTGCCCTTCGACTAGCGGAGGGAGGAGAGACCCAGTACTTC.

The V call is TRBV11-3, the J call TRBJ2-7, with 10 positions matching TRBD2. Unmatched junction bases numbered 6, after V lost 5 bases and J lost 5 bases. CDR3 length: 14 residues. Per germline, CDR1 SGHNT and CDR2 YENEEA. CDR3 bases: TGTGCCAGCAGCCCTAGCGGGAGATCCCACGAGCAGTACTTC. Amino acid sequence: CASSPSGRSHEQYF.

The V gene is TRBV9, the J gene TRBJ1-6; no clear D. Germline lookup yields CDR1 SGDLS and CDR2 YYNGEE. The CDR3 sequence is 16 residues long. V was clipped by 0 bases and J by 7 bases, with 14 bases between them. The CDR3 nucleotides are TGTGCCAGCAGCGTAGATGGCCAACGAGGGAATTCACCCCTCCACTTT. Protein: CASSVDGQRGNSPLHF. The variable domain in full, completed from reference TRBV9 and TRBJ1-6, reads DSGVTQTPKHLITATGQRVTLRCSPRSGDLSVYWYQQSLDQGLQFLIQYYNGEERAKGNILERFSAQQFPDLHSELNLSSLELGDSALYFCASSVDGQRGNSPLHFGNGTRLTVT.

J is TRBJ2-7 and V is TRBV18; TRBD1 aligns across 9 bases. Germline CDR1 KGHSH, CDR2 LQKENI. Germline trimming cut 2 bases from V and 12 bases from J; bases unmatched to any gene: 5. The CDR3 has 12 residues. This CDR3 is CASSPGDRAVYF. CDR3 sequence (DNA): TGTGCCAGCTCACCAGGGGACAGGGCGGTGTACTTC.

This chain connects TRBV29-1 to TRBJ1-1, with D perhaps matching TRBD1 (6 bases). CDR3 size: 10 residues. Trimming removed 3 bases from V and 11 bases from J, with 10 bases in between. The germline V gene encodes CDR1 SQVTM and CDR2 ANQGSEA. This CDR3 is CSVEGAEAFF. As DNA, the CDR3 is TGCAGCGTTGAGGGGGCGGAGGCTTTCTTT. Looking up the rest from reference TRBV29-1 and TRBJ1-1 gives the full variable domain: SAVISQKPSRDICQRGTSLTIQCQVDSQVTMMFWYRQQPGQSLTLIATANQGSEATYESGFVIDKFPISRPNLTFSTLTVSNMSPEDSSIYLCSVEGAEAFFGQGTRLTVV.

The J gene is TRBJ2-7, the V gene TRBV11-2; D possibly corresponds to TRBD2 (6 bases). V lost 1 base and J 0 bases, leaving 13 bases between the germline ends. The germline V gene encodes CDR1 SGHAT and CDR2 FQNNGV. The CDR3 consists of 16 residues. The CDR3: CASSLGGGVYSYEQYF. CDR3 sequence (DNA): TGTGCCAGCAGCTTAGGCGGCGGGGTTTACTCCTACGAGCAGTACTTC.

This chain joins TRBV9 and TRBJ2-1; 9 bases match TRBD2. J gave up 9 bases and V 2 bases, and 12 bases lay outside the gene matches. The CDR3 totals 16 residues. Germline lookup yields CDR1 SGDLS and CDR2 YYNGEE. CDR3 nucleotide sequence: TGTGCCAGCAGCGTCACCCATGAGGGACTAGCAGCTGAGCAGTTCTTC. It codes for CASSVTHEGLAAEQFF.